This TCR beta chain was documented in a study of blood T cells in healthy people across ages. The use of a sample-barcoded 5' primer and a J-beta primer mix characterized a second PCR of about 7 to 12 cycles. TCRdb recomputed calls from the 5' RACE reads with MiXCR, one row per CDR3 protein. The sample lists about 800,000 distinct CDR3 sequences; 58% were seen once. CDR1 WNHNN and CDR2 SYGVQD come from the germline V gene (reference sequence). The V gene lost 3 bases and the J gene lost 5 bases, with 6 bases spanning the gap. CDR3 length equals 12 residues. The clonotype originates from a young man in good health. This sequence joins TRBV10-1 and TRBJ2-3; D remains ambiguous. The sample taken for sequencing was blood. CDR3 in amino acids: CASSDRLDTQYF. The CDR3 nucleotides read TGCGCCAGCAGTGACCGCCTAGATACGCAGTATTTT.